The TCR beta chain described here comes from a study of blood T cell repertoires in COVID-19 (dated by TCRdb to 2018 to 2021). Regarding the study in general: Samples covering the acute and convalescent phases of COVID-19 were provided by collaborators in the United States, Italy and Spain. The material from the prospective study consisted of cDNA or gDNA derived from T cells, B-cell-depleted T cells, or PBMCs. Subjects who had been exposed to COVID-19, were actively infected with it, or had recovered from it provided the deeply sampled blood TCRbeta repertoires that made up the dataset. A freely available public database, intended as a resource for researchers studying the immune response to SARS-CoV-2, is where the repertoires were released. The samples were drawn from the first 160 participants of the ongoing ImmuneRACE study and from over 950 subjects provided by 6 global collaborators. Nearly every sample came with metadata listing a de-identified subject ID, COVID-19 status, age in years and sex. Where available, HLA class I and class II types were obtained from metadata supplied by the sample provider rather than from assay-based typing. Study-wide findings and limitations: The amount of clinical and demographic metadata varied by source and participant and was provided uncurated.

Collaborating institutions collected whole blood in K2EDTA tubes following their own protocols. Collaborator samples were shipped for TCRbeta analysis as frozen whole blood, isolated PBMCs, or DNA extracted from either sample type. About this clone itself: The antigen this receptor binds is unknown. One base away there is no much larger clone; base qualities are not given.

The immunoSEQ Assay, a bias-controlled multiplex PCR, was used to amplify TCRbeta CDR3 regions from genomic DNA. In the source study's methods: The number of nucleated cells in each sample was estimated by amplification of reference gene primers within the assay. Sequence reads were collapsed and filtered to measure the absolute abundance of every unique TCRbeta CDR3 rearrangement. Productive Simpson clonality was computed per sample as the square root of Simpson's diversity index over productive rearrangements. In its TCRdb copy, this immuneACCESS table keeps in-frame sequences only and misses some clones. Where compared with another copy, unresolved V genes explain less than half of these, and the others have no known cause. The DNA was the basis for D and trimming; V, J and clone size are from that table. Recorded for this sample are 300,000 to 450,000 clones; roughly 77% of them occurred a single time. Around 1.1% of the sample belongs to the ten largest clones.

The germline V gene (reference sequence) yields LGHDT for CDR1 and YNNKEL for CDR2. Its CDR3 holds 17 amino acids, cysteine through phenylalanine. Only the CDR3 DNA stays, 51 bases, in frame from base 1. V has 4 bases trimmed and J has 1 base trimmed; junction bases matching no gene number 8. The source of this sequence is a human donor with acute or convalescent COVID-19. The donor label of this sample is uncertain. Sequenced sample: peripheral blood. Here the chain combines TRBV3-1 (or the pseudogene TRBV3-2) and TRBJ1-3; TRBD1 fits 9 bases in the junction. The nucleotide sequence reads as follows: TGTGCCAGCAGCCTAATTGGAGGACAGGGGTCTGGAAACACCATATATTTT. This gives the protein CASSLIGGQGSGNTIYF.